This is a list of T cell receptor beta chains from one sample in a study of PD-L1 blockade in urothelial cancer. Assay: immunoSEQ multiplex PCR; the TCRdb copy retains only in-frame clones and omits some. The profile shows tens of thousands of clones, roughly 76% of them singletons. The sequencing here drew on PBMCs, taken around atezolizumab (anti-PD-L1) treatment. The receptors stem from a man in his 70s with urothelial cancer. Both conserved end residues are part of each CDR3. Fields, in order: CDR3 DNA, CDR3 protein, V gene, D gene, clone size, CDR3 length, J gene. D genes are given only for firm matches. Expanded clones get a size class; other rows say once, few or many, or leave the size out.

TGTGCCAGCAGTCCCCGACAGGCGAGACTACTAAACACCGGGGAGCTGTTTTTT | CASSPRQARLLNTGELFF | TRBV27 | NA | NA | 18 | TRBJ2-2
TGTGCCATCAGTGTCGAGGGGAACACTGAAGCTTTCTTT | CAISVEGNTEAFF | TRBV10-3 | NA | NA | 13 | TRBJ1-1
TGTGCCAGCATGGACAGAGGATATTCACCCCTCCACTTT | CASMDRGYSPLHF | TRBV25-1 | NA | NA | 13 | TRBJ1-6
TGTGCCAGTAGTATTGGTAGCGGGAGGAACGGAGGCGGGGAGCTGTTTTTT | CASSIGSGRNGGGELFF | TRBV19 | TRBD2 | NA | 17 | TRBJ2-2
TGTGCCAGCCTAACAGGGATCGGGCAGCCCCAGCATTTT | CASLTGIGQPQHF | TRBV6-1 | NA | NA | 13 | TRBJ1-5
TGTGCCAGCAGCGCCGTAGCGGGAGGATGGGAGCAGTACTTC | CASSAVAGGWEQYF | TRBV11-2 | TRBD2 | few | 14 | TRBJ2-7
TGTGCCAGCAGCTTGAGGGGGGGGAATGAAAAACTGTTTTTT | CASSLRGGNEKLFF | TRBV5-6 | NA | NA | 14 | TRBJ1-4
TGTGCCAGCAGAGTGACAGTGAACACTGAAGCTTTCTTT | CASRVTVNTEAFF | TRBV6-1 | NA | NA | 13 | TRBJ1-1
TGTGCCAGCACCCTCGACAGGGAAGTGGATACGCAGTATTTT | CASTLDREVDTQYF | TRBV6-1 | TRBD1 | NA | 14 | TRBJ2-3
TGTGCTAGCAGCCAAACCAGGGGAGCCGAGACCCAGTACTTC | CASSQTRGAETQYF | TRBV7-7 | NA | once | 14 | TRBJ2-5
TGTGCCAGCCATCCGCGGACAGGGGCCACAGATACGCAGTATTTT | CASHPRTGATDTQYF | TRBV6-1 | TRBD1 | once | 15 | TRBJ2-3
TGTGCCAGCAGCCAGGGACAGGGGAACACTGAAGCTTTCTTT | CASSQGQGNTEAFF | TRBV11-2 | TRBD1 | NA | 14 | TRBJ1-1
TGTGCCAGCAGTCCATGGGCGGGCCGCACTGAAGCTTTCTTT | CASSPWAGRTEAFF | TRBV6-6 | NA | NA | 14 | TRBJ1-1
TGTGCCAGCGAAGAGGAGACAGCATACGAGCAGTACTTC | CASEEETAYEQYF | TRBV2 | NA | NA | 13 | TRBJ2-7
TGTGCCAGCAGTGCCAGGGTTCCTTACGAGCAGTACTTC | CASSARVPYEQYF | TRBV6-1 | NA | NA | 13 | TRBJ2-7
TGTGCCAGCAGTACTCCTCGGGACAGGGGCTATTCACCCCTCCACTTT | CASSTPRDRGYSPLHF | TRBV2 | TRBD1 | NA | 16 | TRBJ1-6
TGTGCCAGCAGTGAACTTTTTGACCAATCAGGTCTCCAAGCTTTCTTT | CASSELFDQSGLQAFF | TRBV2 | NA | few | 16 | TRBJ1-1
TGCGCCAGCAGCTTGGAGACAGGCAGGGTCTATGGCTACACCTTC | CASSLETGRVYGYTF | TRBV5-1 | NA | few | 15 | TRBJ1-2
TGTGCCTGGAGGAAGGGGGCAGGGGAGACCCAGTACTTC | CAWRKGAGETQYF | TRBV30 | TRBD1 | NA | 13 | TRBJ2-5
TGTGCCAGCTCACCATCGACAGAGGTGTATATGCAGTACTTC | CASSPSTEVYMQYF | TRBV18 | NA | NA | 14 | TRBJ2-7
TGTGCCAGTAGTACCGGACTAGCGAACACAGATACGCAGTATTTT | CASSTGLANTDTQYF | TRBV19 | TRBD2 | NA | 15 | TRBJ2-3
TGTGCCAGTAGTCCTGGGACAGGGTATTCACCCCTCCACTTT | CASSPGTGYSPLHF | TRBV19 | TRBD1 | NA | 14 | TRBJ1-6
TGTGCCAGCTTAGGACAGCCGAATCAGCCCCAGCATTTT | CASLGQPNQPQHF | TRBV6-1 | NA | NA | 13 | TRBJ1-5
TGTGCCAGCAGCCCCTCCGTCGACAGATCCGAAGCTTTCTTT | CASSPSVDRSEAFF | TRBV7-9 | NA | NA | 14 | TRBJ1-1
TGCGCCAGCAGTGAGTCCGGAGATACGCAGTATTTT | CASSESGDTQYF | TRBV10-2 | NA | NA | 12 | TRBJ2-3
TGCGCCAGCAGCTTGGCCTGGGTCAGGGGCGATGGCACTGAAGCTTTCTTT | CASSLAWVRGDGTEAFF | TRBV5-1 | NA | NA | 17 | TRBJ1-1
TGCGCCAGCAGCTTGGTTTCTAGCGGGGGGGGATACAATGAGCAGTTCTTC | CASSLVSSGGGYNEQFF | TRBV5-1 | TRBD2 | NA | 17 | TRBJ2-1
TGTGCCAGCAGCTTTGGTCCCAGCTCCTACGAGCAGTACTTC | CASSFGPSSYEQYF | TRBV11-3 | NA | few | 14 | TRBJ2-7
TGTGCCAGCAGCTTAGCGCACGGCAGGGGAACTCTGAACACTGAAGCTTTCTTT | CASSLAHGRGTLNTEAFF | TRBV7-2 | NA | NA | 18 | TRBJ1-1
TGTGCCAGCAGTTACTTGAACCAGGCTGTAGACTATGGCTACACCTTC | CASSYLNQAVDYGYTF | TRBV6-6 | NA | NA | 16 | TRBJ1-2
TGTGCCAGCAGCTCCAGAGGTCGGCAGGGTAGCTACGAGCAGTACTTC | CASSSRGRQGSYEQYF | TRBV7-9 | NA | NA | 16 | TRBJ2-7
TGTGCCAGTCGCGGCAGGCGACAGATTTTTAGCAATCAGCCCCAGCATTTT | CASRGRRQIFSNQPQHF | TRBV19 | NA | NA | 17 | TRBJ1-5
TGTGCCAGCAGTGTACAGGGGGCAGTGAACACTGAAGCTTTCTTT | CASSVQGAVNTEAFF | TRBV2 | TRBD1 | NA | 15 | TRBJ1-1
TGTGCCTGCCATCTACGACACAAACCCACAGATACGCAGTATTTT | CACHLRHKPTDTQYF | TRBV30 | NA | NA | 15 | TRBJ2-3
TGCGCCAGCAGCTCCCAAAGCGGGGCCTCTTACAATGAGCAGTTCTTC | CASSSQSGASYNEQFF | TRBV5-1 | TRBD2 | NA | 16 | TRBJ2-1
TGTGCCAGCAGTGAAAGACTAGCACCTAGCACAGATACGCAGTATTTT | CASSERLAPSTDTQYF | TRBV2 | TRBD2 | NA | 16 | TRBJ2-3
TGCGCCAGCACCCTAGGGGGAACTAGCGGGGGGGTTAGCATTCAGTACTTC | CASTLGGTSGGVSIQYF | TRBV10-2 | TRBD2 | NA | 17 | TRBJ2-4
TGCGCCAGCAGACCAAAGACTAGCGGGGGGACCGGGGAGCTGTTTTTT | CASRPKTSGGTGELFF | TRBV5-1 | TRBD2 | NA | 16 | TRBJ2-2
TGTGCCAGCAGCAACCGGGACAGGGCGACAGATACGCAGTATTTT | CASSNRDRATDTQYF | TRBV11-2 | TRBD1 | once | 15 | TRBJ2-3
TGTGCCAGCAGTGAAGCGCTATGGGGGGAGGATCAGCCCCAGCATTTT | CASSEALWGEDQPQHF | TRBV2 | NA | NA | 16 | TRBJ1-5
TGTGCCAGTAGTATAGCTCAAGGGCGGGGGAGCTACAATGAGCAGTTCTTC | CASSIAQGRGSYNEQFF | TRBV19 | TRBD2 | NA | 17 | TRBJ2-1
TGTGCCAGCAGCTTAACTGGCAGGAACACTGAAGCTTTCTTT | CASSLTGRNTEAFF | TRBV7-3 | NA | NA | 14 | TRBJ1-1
TGTGCCAGCAGCTTAAGGTCCAGGGGTGAAGATACGCAGTATTTT | CASSLRSRGEDTQYF | TRBV7-9 | NA | NA | 15 | TRBJ2-3
TGCGCCAGCAGCCGAGGGGAGACAGGGAACGAGCAGTACTTC | CASSRGETGNEQYF | TRBV5-1 | TRBD1 | NA | 14 | TRBJ2-7
TGTGCCAGCAGCTTAGCTCGGGACTCCTACAATGAGCAGTTCTTC | CASSLARDSYNEQFF | TRBV11-3 | NA | NA | 15 | TRBJ2-1